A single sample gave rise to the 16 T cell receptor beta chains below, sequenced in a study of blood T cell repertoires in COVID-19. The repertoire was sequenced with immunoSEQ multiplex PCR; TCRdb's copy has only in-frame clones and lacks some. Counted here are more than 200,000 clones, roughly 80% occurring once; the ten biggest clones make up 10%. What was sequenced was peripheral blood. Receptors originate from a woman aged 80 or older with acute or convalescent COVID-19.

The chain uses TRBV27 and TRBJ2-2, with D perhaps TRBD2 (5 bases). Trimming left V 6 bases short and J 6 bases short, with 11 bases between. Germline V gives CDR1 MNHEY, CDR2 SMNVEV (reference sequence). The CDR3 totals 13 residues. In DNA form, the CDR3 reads TGTGCCAGCAGCCGGGGATCGTCCGGGGAGCTGTTTTTT. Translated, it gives CASSRGSSGELFF.

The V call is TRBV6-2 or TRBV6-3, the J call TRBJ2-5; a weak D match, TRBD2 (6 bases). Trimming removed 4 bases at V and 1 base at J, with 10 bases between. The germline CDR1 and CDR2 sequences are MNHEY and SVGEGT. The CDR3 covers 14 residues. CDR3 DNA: TGTGCCAGCAGTTTCGGGAGCGGCCAAGAGACCCAGTACTTC. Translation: CASSFGSGQETQYF.

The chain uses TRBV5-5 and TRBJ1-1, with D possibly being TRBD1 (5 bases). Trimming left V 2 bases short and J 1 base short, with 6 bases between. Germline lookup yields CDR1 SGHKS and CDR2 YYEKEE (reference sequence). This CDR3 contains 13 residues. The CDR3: CASSFDRNTEAFF. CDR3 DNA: TGTGCCAGCAGCTTCGACAGGAACACTGAAGCTTTCTTT.

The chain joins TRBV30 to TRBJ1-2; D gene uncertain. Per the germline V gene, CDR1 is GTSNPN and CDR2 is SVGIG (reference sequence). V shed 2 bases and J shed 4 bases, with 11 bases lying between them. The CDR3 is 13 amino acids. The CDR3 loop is CAWSTLTIYGYTF. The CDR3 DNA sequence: TGTGCCTGGAGTACCTTGACTATCTATGGCTACACCTTC.

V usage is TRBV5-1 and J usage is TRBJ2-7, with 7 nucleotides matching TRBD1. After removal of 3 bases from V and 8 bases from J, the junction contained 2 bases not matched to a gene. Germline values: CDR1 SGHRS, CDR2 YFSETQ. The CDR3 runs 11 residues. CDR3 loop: CASSSRGQQYF. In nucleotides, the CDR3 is TGCGCCAGCAGCTCGAGGGGGCAGCAGTACTTC.

The CDR3 reads CASRISTGNYGYTF. For the CDR3, the DNA is TGTGCCAGCAGGATTTCGACAGGGAACTATGGCTACACCTTC. This sequence joins TRBV6-5 and TRBJ1-2, with TRBD1 identical over 7 bases. The CDR3 consists of 14 residues. Trimming at V came to 6 bases and at J to 2 bases, leaving 6 bases not matched to a gene. The germline V gene has CDR1 MNHEY and CDR2 SVGAGI.

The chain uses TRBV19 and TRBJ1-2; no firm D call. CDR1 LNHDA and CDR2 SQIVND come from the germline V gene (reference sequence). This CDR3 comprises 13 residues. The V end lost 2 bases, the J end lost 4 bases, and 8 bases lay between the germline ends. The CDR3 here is CASSIRRFYGYTF. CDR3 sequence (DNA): TGTGCCAGTAGTATACGCAGGTTCTATGGCTACACCTTC.

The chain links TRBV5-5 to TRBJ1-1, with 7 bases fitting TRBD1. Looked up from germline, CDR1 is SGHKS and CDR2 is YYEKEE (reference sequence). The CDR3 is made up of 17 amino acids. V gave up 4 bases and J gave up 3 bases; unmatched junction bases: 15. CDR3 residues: CASSAGQASLRDTEAFF. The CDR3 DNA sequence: TGTGCCAGCAGCGCCGGACAGGCCTCTCTTAGGGACACTGAAGCTTTCTTT.

Here the CDR3 reads CASSLAGTGGFATNEKLFF. CDR3 bases: TGCGCCAGCAGCTTGGCCGGGACAGGGGGCTTCGCAACTAATGAAAAACTGTTTTTT. This rearrangement joins TRBV5-1 to TRBJ1-4; 12 bases align to TRBD1. The junction had 6 bases not matched to a gene; V was cut back by 0 bases and J by 0 bases. In germline, CDR1 is SGHRS, CDR2 YFSETQ. This CDR3 has 19 amino acids.

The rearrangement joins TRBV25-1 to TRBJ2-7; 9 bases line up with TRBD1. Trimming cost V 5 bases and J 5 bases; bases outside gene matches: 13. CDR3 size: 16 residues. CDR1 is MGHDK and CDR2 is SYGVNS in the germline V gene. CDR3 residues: CASSSRTGTGKHEQYF. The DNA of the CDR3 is TGTGCCAGCAGTTCGCGTACCGGGACAGGGAAACACGAGCAGTACTTC.

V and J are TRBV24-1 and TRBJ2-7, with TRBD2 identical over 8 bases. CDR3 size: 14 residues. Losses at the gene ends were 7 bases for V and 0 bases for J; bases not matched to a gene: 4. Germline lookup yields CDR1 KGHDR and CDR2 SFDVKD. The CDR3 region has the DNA TGTGCCACCAGCCCCAGCGGGAGCTCCTACGAGCAGTACTTC. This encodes CATSPSGSSYEQYF.

CDR3 sequence (DNA): TGTGCCCGGCTAGCGGGAGGGGCCGGGGAGCTGTTTTTT. This sequence encodes CARLAGGAGELFF. The chain carries TRBV6-5 and TRBJ2-2; 12 bases align to TRBD2. The CDR3 spans 13 residues. V dropped 11 bases and J dropped 6; count of bases not matched to a gene: 4. The germline gives CDR1 MNHEY, CDR2 SVGAGI.

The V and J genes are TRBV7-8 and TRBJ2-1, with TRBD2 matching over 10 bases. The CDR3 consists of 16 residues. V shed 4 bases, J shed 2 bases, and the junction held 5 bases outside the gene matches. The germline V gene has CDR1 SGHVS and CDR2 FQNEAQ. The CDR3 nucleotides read TGTGCCAGCAGCTCTAGAAGCGGGGGGGCCTACAATGAGCAGTTCTTC. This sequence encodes CASSSRSGGAYNEQFF.

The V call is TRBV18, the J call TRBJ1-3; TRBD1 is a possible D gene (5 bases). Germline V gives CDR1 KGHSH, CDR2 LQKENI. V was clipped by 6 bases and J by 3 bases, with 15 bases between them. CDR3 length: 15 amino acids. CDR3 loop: CASSQGLLRGNTIYF. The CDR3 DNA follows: TGTGCCAGCTCCCAGGGTCTACTCCGTGGAAACACCATATATTTT.

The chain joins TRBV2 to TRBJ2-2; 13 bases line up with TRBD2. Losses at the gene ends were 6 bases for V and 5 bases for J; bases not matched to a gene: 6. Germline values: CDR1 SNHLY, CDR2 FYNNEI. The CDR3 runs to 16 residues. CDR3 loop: CASRRGGLAGTGELFF. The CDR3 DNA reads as TGTGCCAGCAGGCGCGGGGGACTAGCGGGAACCGGGGAGCTGTTTTTT.

The CDR3, as DNA: TGTGCCAGCAGTCGAACTGCGGGGGGGCTTGAAAAACTGTTTTTT. It is translated as CASSRTAGGLEKLFF. V and J are TRBV6-2 or TRBV6-3 and TRBJ1-4; tentatively, D is TRBD1 (6 bases). Germline CDR1 and CDR2: MNHEY and SVGEGT. The length of the CDR3 is 15 residues. V was shortened by 5 bases and J by 7 bases, with 17 bases between the two germline ends.